Shown below are 8 T cell receptor beta chains from a single sample sequenced in a study of blood T cell repertoires in COVID-19. Some clones are missing from TCRdb's copy, which holds only in-frame ones; the method was immunoSEQ multiplex PCR. This sample yields a few hundred thousand clones, of which roughly nine tenths are seen a single time; about 3.6% belongs to the top ten. Sequencing input: peripheral blood. The receptor source for this set is a man aged 18 to 35 with active or convalescent COVID-19.

This clone has only one observation. Written as DNA, the CDR3 is TGTGCCAGCATGGACAGTATAGGAAACACCATATATTTT. Translation: CASMDSIGNTIYF. The rearrangement links TRBV6-5 to TRBJ1-3; D is perhaps TRBD1 (6 bases). CDR1 and CDR2 (germline): MNHEY, SVGAGI. The CDR3 loop spans 13 amino acids. V dropped 7 bases and J dropped 4 bases, with 11 bases sitting between them.

The chain uses TRBV30 and TRBJ2-3; TRBD2 matches 7 bases. The germline V gene encodes CDR1 GTSNPN and CDR2 SVGIG (reference sequence). With V trimmed by 2 bases and J by 6 bases, 8 bases remained unmatched. This CDR3 spans 14 amino acids. CDR3 loop: CAWSSRGGADTQYF. The CDR3, as DNA: TGTGCCTGGAGTTCGAGGGGAGGGGCCGATACGCAGTATTTT.

On this clone itself: One end of the junction is discordant with germline, which a read error may explain. The chain uses TRBV29-1 and TRBJ2-7; perhaps TRBD1 as D (6 bases). This CDR3 is built from 13 residues. The V gene's germline CDR1 is SQVTM and CDR2 ANQGSEA. The CDR3 DNA follows: TGCAGCGTGGAAGCTGGACAGACCTACGAGCAGTACTTC. Its translation: CSVEAGQTYEQYF.

V is TRBV15 and J is TRBJ2-7; TRBD2 matches 14 bases. After removal of 1 base from V and 4 bases from J, the junction contained 6 bases not matched to a gene. The V gene's germline CDR1 is LNHNV and CDR2 YYDKDF (reference sequence). The CDR3 spans 17 residues. The CDR3 region has the DNA TGTGCCACCAGCAGAGGGGGGACTAGCGGGAGAAGGTACGAGCAGTACTTC. Residues: CATSRGGTSGRRYEQYF.

This clone was picked up one time. The chain couples TRBV11-2 to TRBJ2-3; TRBD2 aligns across 10 bases. With 5 bases clipped from V and 4 bases from J, the junction kept 12 bases outside the gene matches. Germline CDR1 reads SGHAT; CDR2 reads FQNNGV. This CDR3 comprises 17 residues. CDR3 DNA: TGTGCCAGCAGCACACTAGCGGGACCCTCGGACGCAGATACGCAGTATTTT. Amino acids: CASSTLAGPSDADTQYF.

The sample holds one count of this clone. The chain has TRBV19 and TRBJ1-1; 9 bases align to TRBD1. CDR3 size: 12 residues. J gave up 6 bases and V 7 bases, and 3 bases lay outside the gene matches. CDR1 and CDR2 (germline): LNHDA, SQIVND (reference sequence). CDR3 in amino acids: CASTRQGAEAFF. The CDR3 coding sequence is TGTGCCAGTACCCGACAGGGGGCTGAAGCTTTCTTT.

V gene TRBV6-5 combines with J gene TRBJ1-5; D is unclear. This CDR3 comprises 15 residues. V was trimmed by 0 bases and J by 6 bases, leaving 12 bases between them. Germline V gene lookup returns CDR1 MNHEY and CDR2 SVGAGI. The CDR3 nucleotides read TGTGCCAGCAGTTACTCCCCTTACTCGAGTCAGCCCCAGCATTTT. It codes for CASSYSPYSSQPQHF.

This chain uses TRBV7-2 with TRBJ2-1; 9 nucleotides agree with TRBD1. This CDR3 has 15 amino acids. CDR1 and CDR2 (germline): SGHTA, FQGNSA. V lost 5 bases, J lost 2 bases, and 4 bases stayed unmatched. CDR3 region: CASSQGQGTYNEQFF. The CDR3 nucleotides read TGTGCCAGCAGCCAGGGACAGGGAACCTACAATGAGCAGTTCTTC.